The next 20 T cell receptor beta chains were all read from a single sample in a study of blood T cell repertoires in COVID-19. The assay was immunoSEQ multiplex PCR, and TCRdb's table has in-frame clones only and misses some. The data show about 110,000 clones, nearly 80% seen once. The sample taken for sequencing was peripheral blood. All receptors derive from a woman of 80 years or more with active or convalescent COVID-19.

CDR3 sequence (DNA): TGTGCCAGCAGCCAAGATGGACTAGCGGGACCGAACACCGGGGAGCTGTTTTTT. Its protein is CASSQDGLAGPNTGELFF. The rearrangement links TRBV3-1 (or the pseudogene TRBV3-2) to TRBJ2-2; 12 bases are a match to TRBD2. The CDR3 is 18 amino acids. Germline assignment: CDR1 LGHDT and CDR2 YNNKEL (reference sequence). The ends lost 0 bases at V and 0 bases at J; junction bases unmatched: 2.

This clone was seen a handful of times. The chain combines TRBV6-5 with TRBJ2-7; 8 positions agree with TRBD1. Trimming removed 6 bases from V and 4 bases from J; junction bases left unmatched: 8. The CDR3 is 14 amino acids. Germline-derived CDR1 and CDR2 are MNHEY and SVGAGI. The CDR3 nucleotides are TGTGCCAGCAGCTTAAACAGGGGGAGATACGAGCAGTACTTC. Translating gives CASSLNRGRYEQYF.

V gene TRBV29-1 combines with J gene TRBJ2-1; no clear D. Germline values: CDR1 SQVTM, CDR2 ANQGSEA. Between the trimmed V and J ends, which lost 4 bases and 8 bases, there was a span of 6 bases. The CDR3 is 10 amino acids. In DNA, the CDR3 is TGCAGCGTTGGAGTCTATGAGCAGTTCTTC. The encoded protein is CSVGVYEQFF.

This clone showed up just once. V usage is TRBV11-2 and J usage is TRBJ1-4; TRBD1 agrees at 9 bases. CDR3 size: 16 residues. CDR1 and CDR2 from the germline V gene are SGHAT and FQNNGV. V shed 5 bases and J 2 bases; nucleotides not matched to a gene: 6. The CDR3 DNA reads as TGTGCCAGCAGCCCGCAACAGGGGGCGACTAATGAAAAACTGTTTTTT. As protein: CASSPQQGATNEKLFF. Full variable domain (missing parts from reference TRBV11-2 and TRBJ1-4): EAGVAQSPRYKIIEKRQSVAFWCNPISGHATLYWYQQILGQGPKLLIQFQNNGVVDDSQLPKDRFSAERLKGVDSTLKIQPAKLEDSAVYLCASSPQQGATNEKLFFGSGTQLSVL.

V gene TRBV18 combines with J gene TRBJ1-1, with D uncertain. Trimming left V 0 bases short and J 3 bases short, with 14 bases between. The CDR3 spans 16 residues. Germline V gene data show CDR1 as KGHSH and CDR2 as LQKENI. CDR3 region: CASSPPGGREHTEAFF. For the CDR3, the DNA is TGTGCCAGCTCACCACCGGGAGGCCGAGAGCACACTGAAGCTTTCTTT.

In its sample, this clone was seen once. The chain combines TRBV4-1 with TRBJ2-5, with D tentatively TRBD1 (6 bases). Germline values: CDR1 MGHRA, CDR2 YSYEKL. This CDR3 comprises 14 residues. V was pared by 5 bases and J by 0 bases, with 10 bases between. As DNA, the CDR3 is TGCGCCAGCAGCAAAGGACAGAACCAAGAGACCCAGTACTTC. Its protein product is CASSKGQNQETQYF.

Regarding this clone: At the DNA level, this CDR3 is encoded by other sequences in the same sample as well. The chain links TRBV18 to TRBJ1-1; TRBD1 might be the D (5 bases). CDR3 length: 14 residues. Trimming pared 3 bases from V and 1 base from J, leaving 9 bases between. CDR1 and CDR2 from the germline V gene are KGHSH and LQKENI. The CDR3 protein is CASSPTGGNTEAFF. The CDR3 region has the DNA TGTGCCAGCTCACCCACGGGGGGGAACACTGAAGCTTTCTTT.

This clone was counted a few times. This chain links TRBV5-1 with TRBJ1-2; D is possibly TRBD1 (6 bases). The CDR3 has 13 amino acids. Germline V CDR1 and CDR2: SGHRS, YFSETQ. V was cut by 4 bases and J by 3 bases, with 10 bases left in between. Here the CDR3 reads CASSLQGDYGYTF. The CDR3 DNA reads TGCGCCAGCAGCCTACAGGGAGACTATGGCTACACCTTC.

This chain's CDR3 is CASSLTEYTGNEQFF. The CDR3 DNA reads TGTGCCAGCAGCTTAACGGAGTACACCGGGAATGAGCAGTTCTTC. V and J are TRBV7-6 and TRBJ2-1, with unresolved D. The CDR3 extends over 15 amino acids. Trimming took off 2 bases at V and 7 bases at J, with 15 bases between the two ends. Germline-derived CDR1 and CDR2 are SGHVS and FNYEAQ. The whole variable domain, remainder taken from reference TRBV7-6 and TRBJ2-1, is GAGVSQSPRYKVTKRGQDVALRCDPISGHVSLYWYRQALGQGPEFLTYFNYEAQQDKSGLPNDRFSAERPEGSISTLTIQRTEQRDSAMYRCASSLTEYTGNEQFFGPGTRLTVL.

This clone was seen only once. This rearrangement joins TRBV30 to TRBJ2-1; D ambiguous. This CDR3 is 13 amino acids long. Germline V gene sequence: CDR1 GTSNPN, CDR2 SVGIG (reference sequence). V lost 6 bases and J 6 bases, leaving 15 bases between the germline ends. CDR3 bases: TGTGCCTGCCGTCCCCCGACAACCAATGAGCAGTTCTTC. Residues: CACRPPTTNEQFF.

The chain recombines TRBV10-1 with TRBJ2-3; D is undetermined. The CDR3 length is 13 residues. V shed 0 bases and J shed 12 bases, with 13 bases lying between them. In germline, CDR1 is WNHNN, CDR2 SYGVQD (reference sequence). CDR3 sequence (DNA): TGCGCCAGCAGTGAGTCTTCGGTGAGGAGTCAGTATTTT. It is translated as CASSESSVRSQYF.

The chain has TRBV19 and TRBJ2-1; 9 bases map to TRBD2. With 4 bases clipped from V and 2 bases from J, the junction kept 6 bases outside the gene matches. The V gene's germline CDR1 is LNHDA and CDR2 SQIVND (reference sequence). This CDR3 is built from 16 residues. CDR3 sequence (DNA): TGTGCCAGTAGTACCTTAGCGGGGGCGCCCTACAATGAGCAGTTCTTC. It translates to CASSTLAGAPYNEQFF.

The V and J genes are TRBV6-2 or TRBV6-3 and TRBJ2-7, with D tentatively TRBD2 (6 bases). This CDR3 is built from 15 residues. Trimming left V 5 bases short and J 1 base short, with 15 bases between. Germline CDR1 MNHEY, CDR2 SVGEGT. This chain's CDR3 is CASSGDSTYSYEQYF. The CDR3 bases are TGTGCCAGCAGTGGGGACTCGACCTATTCCTACGAGCAGTACTTC.

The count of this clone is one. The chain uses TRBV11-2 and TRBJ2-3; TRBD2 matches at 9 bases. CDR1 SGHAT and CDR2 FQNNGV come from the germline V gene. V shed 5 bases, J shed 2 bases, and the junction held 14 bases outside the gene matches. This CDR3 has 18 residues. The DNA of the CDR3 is TGTGCCAGCAGCCTCACGAACTTAGCGGGAGCCTCCACAGATACGCAGTATTTT. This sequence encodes CASSLTNLAGASTDTQYF. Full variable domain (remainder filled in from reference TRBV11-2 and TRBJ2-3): EAGVAQSPRYKIIEKRQSVAFWCNPISGHATLYWYQQILGQGPKLLIQFQNNGVVDDSQLPKDRFSAERLKGVDSTLKIQPAKLEDSAVYLCASSLTNLAGASTDTQYFGPGTRLTVL.

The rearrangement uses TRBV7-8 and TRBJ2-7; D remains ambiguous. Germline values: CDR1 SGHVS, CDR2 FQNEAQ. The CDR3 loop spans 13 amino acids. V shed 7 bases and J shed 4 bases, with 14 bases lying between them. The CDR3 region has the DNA TGTGCCAGCACCTCCCTAGTGGTGTACGAGCAGTACTTC. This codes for CASTSLVVYEQYF.

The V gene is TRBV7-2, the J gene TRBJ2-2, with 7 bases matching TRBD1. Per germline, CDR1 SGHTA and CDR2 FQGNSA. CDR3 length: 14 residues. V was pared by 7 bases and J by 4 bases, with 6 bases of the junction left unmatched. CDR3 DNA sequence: TGTGCCAGCAACCGGAGACAGGGCACCGGGGAGCTGTTTTTT. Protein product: CASNRRQGTGELFF. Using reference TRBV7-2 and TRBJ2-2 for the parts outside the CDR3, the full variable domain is GAGVSQSPSNKVTEKGKDVELRCDPISGHTALYWYRQSLGQGLEFLIYFQGNSAPDKSGLPSDRFSAERTGGSVSTLTIQRTQQEDSAVYLCASNRRQGTGELFFGEGSRLTVL.

DNA for the CDR3: TGTGCCAGCAGCAGGGGTGCGGGAGGGAACACTGAAGCTTTCTTT. Residues: CASSRGAGGNTEAFF. V is TRBV21-1 and J is TRBJ1-1. TRBV21-1 is a recognized pseudogene. The CDR3 has 15 residues.

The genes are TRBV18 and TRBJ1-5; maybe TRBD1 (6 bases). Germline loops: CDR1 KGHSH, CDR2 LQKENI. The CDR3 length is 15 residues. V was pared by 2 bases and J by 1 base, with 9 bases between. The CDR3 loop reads CASSPSQGSNQPQHF. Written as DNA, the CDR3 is TGTGCCAGCTCACCATCCCAGGGGAGCAATCAGCCCCAGCATTTT.

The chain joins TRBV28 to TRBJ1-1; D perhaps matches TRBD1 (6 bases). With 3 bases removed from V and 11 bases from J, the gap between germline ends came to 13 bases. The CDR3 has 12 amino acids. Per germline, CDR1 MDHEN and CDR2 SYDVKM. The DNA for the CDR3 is TGTGCCAGCAGTTTTTCAACAGGGAACGCTTTCTTT. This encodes CASSFSTGNAFF.

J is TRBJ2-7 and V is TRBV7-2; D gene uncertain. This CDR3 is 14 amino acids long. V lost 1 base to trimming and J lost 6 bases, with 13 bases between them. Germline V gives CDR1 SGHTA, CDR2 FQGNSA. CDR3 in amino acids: CASSLDFRTREQYF. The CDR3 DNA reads TGTGCCAGCAGCTTAGACTTTAGAACGCGCGAGCAGTACTTC.